These 24 T cell receptor beta chains share one sample of origin, sequenced in a study of tissue T cells after allogeneic stem cell transplantation. Clones were read by immunoSEQ multiplex PCR, and TCRdb kept only the in-frame ones, dropping some. Of approximately 47,000 clones listed, 73% are singletons. The source material was sorted cells pooled from one or two spleens. These receptors were obtained from a pool of C57BL/6 mice in good health.

A note on this clone: Mouse germline and gene names are used. The CDR3 end falls 1 residue outside the read, so it is completed with the germline J gene. This chain links TRBV3 with TRBJ2-4; no clear D gene. Per germline, CDR1 SNHLY and CDR2 FYNGKV (reference sequence). V lost 7 bases, J lost 0 bases, and 5 bases lay in between. The CDR3 has 12 amino acids. CDR3 sequence reads: CASKGSQNTLYF. CDR3 DNA (partial): TGTGCCAGCAAGGGTAGTCAAAACACCTTGTAC. Based on the CDR3 plus reference TRBV3 and TRBJ2-4, the full variable domain is GPKVLQIPSHQIIDMGQMVTLNCDPVSNHLYFYWYKQILGQQMEFLVNFYNGKVMEKSKLFKDQFSVERPDGSYFTLKIQPTALEDSAVYFCASKGSQNTLYFGAGTRLSVL.

As regards this clone: These gene names are mouse names. Sequencing ends 1 residue short of the CDR3 end; the germline J gene provides the rest. The chain joins TRBV29 to TRBJ2-7, with 10 positions matching TRBD1. Trimming cost V 6 bases and J 6 bases; bases outside gene matches: 8. The CDR3 has 14 amino acids. Germline CDR1 MSHET, CDR2 SYDVDS. The sequenced part of the CDR3 DNA is TGTGCTAGCAGCCACGACAGGGGGCCTGGTGAACAGTAC. This encodes CASSHDRGPGEQY. The complete CDR3 reads CASSHDRGPGEQYF.

Turning to this clone: Mouse germline and gene names are used. The read gets to within 1 residue of the CDR3 end, and the germline J gene fills in the rest. The V and J genes are TRBV12-2 and TRBJ2-3; D perhaps matches TRBD1 (6 bases). Trimming stripped 0 bases from V and 0 bases from J, with 9 bases between. This CDR3 has 15 residues. Germline V lookup: CDR1 SGHLS, CDR2 HYDKME. The CDR3 spells CASSLEGGSAETLYF. Partial CDR3 DNA: TGTGCCAGCTCTCTCGAAGGGGGTAGTGCAGAAACGCTGTAT.

Comment on this clone: Mouse names are used for the genes. The CDR3 is cut off 1 residue early in the read; its end comes from the germline J gene. J is TRBJ2-7 and V is TRBV12-2; possibly TRBD1 for D (7 bases). The V gene's germline CDR1 is SGHLS and CDR2 HYDKME. The CDR3 spans 15 residues. V shed 4 bases and J shed 0 bases, with 15 bases lying between them. CDR3 DNA, as far as it was read: TGTGCCAGCTCCCCTTCAGGGGGGACCTCCTATGAACAGTAC. Amino acids: CASSPSGGTSYEQY. The complete CDR3 protein is CASSPSGGTSYEQYF.

A remark on this clone: The gene symbols are mouse symbols. With the read ending 1 residue before the CDR3 end, the germline J gene is used to fill in that end. V is TRBV3 and J is TRBJ1-1; TRBD1 aligns across 10 bases. V dropped 3 bases and J dropped 7; count of bases not matched to a gene: 2. CDR1 and CDR2 (germline): SNHLY, FYNGKV (reference sequence). CDR3 length equals 13 residues. The CDR3 DNA, read in part, is TGTGCCAGCAGCTTCGACAGGGGGCGAGAAGTCTTC. Encoded protein: CASSFDRGREVF. The whole CDR3 sequence reads CASSFDRGREVFF.

With regard to this clone: Mouse germline and gene names are used. Coverage ceases 1 residue before the CDR3 finishes, and the germline J gene fills in the end. The chain links TRBV13-1 to TRBJ2-2; the match to TRBD1 covers 9 bases. Trimming took 8 bases from V and 4 from J; bases not matched to a gene: 6. CDR1 is NSHNY, CDR2 SYGAGN, per germline. This CDR3 region has 14 residues. CDR3 residues: CASEDRGTTGQLYF. CDR3 DNA (partial): TGTGCCAGTGAGGACAGGGGTACCACCGGGCAGCTCTAC.

The sample holds a few counts of this clone. Mouse names are used for the genes. The DNA ends 1 residue before the CDR3 does, and the rest of the CDR3 is filled in from the germline J gene. The chain has TRBV13-1 and TRBJ2-7, with TRBD2 as a possible D gene (5 bases). The V gene lost 3 bases and the J gene lost 4 bases, with 8 bases spanning the gap. Germline V gives CDR1 NSHNY, CDR2 SYGAGN. CDR3 length equals 12 residues. CDR3 sequence: CASSVPGYEQYF. CDR3 DNA, as far as it was read: TGTGCCAGCAGTGTGCCTGGGTATGAACAGTAC.

This clone has a single count. Genes here carry mouse names. The CDR3 end is not reached by the read, which stops 1 residue before it; the germline J gene fills it in. V and J are TRBV12-1 and TRBJ2-2; no clear D gene. V lost 4 bases to trimming and J lost 7 bases, with 3 bases between them. Germline values: CDR1 SGHSN, CDR2 HYEKVE. CDR3 size: 10 residues. The CDR3 loop is CASSVGQLYF. The sequenced CDR3 bases are TGTGCCAGCTCCGTCGGGCAGCTCTAC.

Points on this clone: Germline and genes here are mouse. The sequence runs out 1 residue before the end of the CDR3; the remainder is reconstructed from the germline J gene. V is TRBV12-2 and J is TRBJ2-5, with 11 bases aligning to TRBD2. V trimming: 2 bases; J trimming: 0 bases; junction bases outside the gene matches: 0. This CDR3 spans 15 amino acids. CDR1 SGHLS and CDR2 HYDKME come from the germline V gene. Incomplete CDR3 DNA: TGTGCCAGCTCTCGGGACTGGGGGAACCAAGACACCCAGTAC. Its translation: CASSRDWGNQDTQY. The entire CDR3 reads CASSRDWGNQDTQYF. Looking up the rest from reference TRBV12-2 and TRBJ2-5 gives the full variable domain: NSGVVQSPRYIIKGKGERSILKCIPISGHLSVAWYQQTQGQELKFFIQHYDKMERDKGNLPSRFSVQQFDDYHSEMNMSALELEDSAVYFCASSRDWGNQDTQYFGPGTRLLVL.

Details on this clone: The germline and genes are mouse ones. The read terminates 1 residue ahead of where the CDR3 ends, so the germline J gene completes it. The gene calls are TRBV2 and TRBJ1-4; D is unclear. The length of the CDR3 is 14 residues. V lost 0 bases to trimming and J lost 4 bases, with 6 bases between them. Germline V CDR1 and CDR2: LGHNA, YSYQKL. CDR3 DNA (partial): TGTGCCAGCAGCCAAGAGGCAAACAACGAAAGATTATTT. Translated: CASSQEANNERLF. The entire CDR3 protein is CASSQEANNERLFF.

In the case of this clone: Here the gene names and germline are mouse. The CDR3 end lies 1 residue beyond the end of the read and is filled in from the germline J gene. The J gene is TRBJ2-3, the V gene TRBV1, with unresolved D. V was cut by 6 bases and J by 0 bases, with 7 bases left in between. The CDR3 contains 13 residues. The germline V gene has CDR1 NSQYPW and CDR2 LRSPGD (reference sequence). CDR3 sequence: CTCRTNSAETLYF. Partial CDR3 DNA: TGCACCTGCAGGACAAATAGTGCAGAAACGCTGTAT.

Comments on this clone: Gene and germline names: mouse. The CDR3 loop is CASSLDRSSYEQYF. The part of the CDR3 DNA that was read is TGTGCCAGCAGTCTCGACAGGAGCTCCTATGAACAGTAC. The chain employs TRBV26 and TRBJ2-7, with D possibly matching TRBD1 (6 bases). The CDR3 extends 1 residue past the end of the read, so its final part is completed from the germline J gene. This CDR3 spans 14 amino acids. Germline CDR1 reads KGHPV; CDR2 reads FQNQEV (reference sequence). V was cut by 3 bases and J by 0 bases, with 9 bases left in between.

Regarding this clone: Germline and genes: mouse. The CDR3 goes on 1 residue after the read ends, and that part is filled in from the germline J gene. The chain employs TRBV13-2 and TRBJ2-1, with unresolved D. Germline V gene data show CDR1 as NNHNN and CDR2 as SYGAGS (reference sequence). This CDR3 spans 13 amino acids. Trimming left V 1 base short and J 7 bases short, with 9 bases between. The sequenced CDR3 bases are TGTGCCAGCGGTGATACCTGGCTAGCTGAGCAGTTC. It yields the protein CASGDTWLAEQF. The full CDR3 protein reads CASGDTWLAEQFF.

In the case of this clone: These gene names are mouse names. CDR3 bases read: TGTGCCAGCGGTGACGGGACTGGGGGGCAGCAGTTC. This sequence encodes CASGDGTGGQQF. In full, the CDR3 reads CASGDGTGGQQFF. The chain recombines TRBV13-2 with TRBJ2-1, with 12 bases that match TRBD2. With the read ending 1 residue before the CDR3 end, the germline J gene is used to fill in that end. The CDR3 has 13 residues. Looked up from germline, CDR1 is NNHNN and CDR2 is SYGAGS (reference sequence). The V gene end was trimmed by 2 bases and the J gene end by 11 bases; junction bases not matched to a gene: 2.

In the case of this clone: Gene labels here are mouse ones. The read ends 1 residue before the CDR3 terminus; that terminus is restored from the germline J gene. This sequence joins TRBV1 and TRBJ1-4, with D hard to call. Germline-derived CDR1 and CDR2 are NSQYPW and LRSPGD (reference sequence). The CDR3 totals 14 residues. Deletions cut 2 bases from V and 0 bases from J, with 4 bases between. This chain's CDR3 is CTCSAQVSNERLFF. The CDR3 DNA, read in part, is TGCACCTGCAGTGCACAAGTTTCCAACGAAAGATTATTT.

Regarding this clone: The germline and genes are mouse ones. Read sequence stops 1 residue before the CDR3 end, and the germline J gene provides the missing end. This chain links TRBV2 with TRBJ2-4; 8 nucleotides line up with TRBD2. The CDR3 runs to 18 residues. V lost 0 bases to trimming and J lost 0 bases; unmatched junction nucleotides: 8. The germline CDR1 and CDR2 sequences are LGHNA and YSYQKL. The sequenced CDR3 bases are TGTGCCAGCAGCCAAGATCAGAGGCTGGGGGGAAGTCAAAACACCTTGTAC. Residues: CASSQDQRLGGSQNTLY. The entire CDR3 protein is CASSQDQRLGGSQNTLYF.

To note about this clone: Genes and germline come from the mouse. The CDR3 end falls 1 residue outside the read, so it is completed with the germline J gene. The chain links TRBV1 to TRBJ2-5; D gene uncertain. The V gene lost 0 bases and the J gene lost 5 bases, with 9 bases spanning the gap. Germline V gene sequence: CDR1 NSQYPW, CDR2 LRSPGD (reference sequence). CDR3 length: 14 residues. The part of the CDR3 DNA that was read is TGCACCTGCAGTGCAGATCGGCGGGGAGACACCCAGTAC. It specifies CTCSADRRGDTQY. The full-length CDR3 reads as CTCSADRRGDTQYF.

A word on this clone: The genes are named according to mouse. The read terminates 1 residue ahead of where the CDR3 ends, so the germline J gene completes it. V usage is TRBV4 and J usage is TRBJ2-1, with TRBD2 identical over 14 bases. Germline CDR1 LGHDT, CDR2 YNNKQL (reference sequence). This CDR3 contains 16 residues. Trimming removed 4 bases from V and 7 bases from J; junction bases left unmatched: 6. CDR3 region: CASSSRDWGGRAEQFF. CDR3 DNA (partial): TGTGCCAGCAGCTCCCGGGACTGGGGGGGCCGAGCTGAGCAGTTC.

Concerning this clone: Genes and germline are mouse. The read gets to within 1 residue of the CDR3 end, and the germline J gene fills in the rest. This sequence joins TRBV1 and TRBJ1-2; no clear D. Trimming removed 1 base from V and 4 bases from J, with 4 bases in between. In germline, CDR1 is NSQYPW, CDR2 LRSPGD (reference sequence). CDR3 length: 12 residues. The CDR3 DNA, read in part, is TGCACCTGCAGTGCAGGGAGCTCCGACTACACC. As protein: CTCSAGSSDYT. The complete CDR3 sequence is CTCSAGSSDYTF.

A remark on this clone: Germline and genes here are mouse. The read terminates 1 residue before the CDR3 end, so the remaining end is supplied by the germline J gene. The chain recombines TRBV2 with TRBJ2-4; 9 bases line up with TRBD2. The CDR3 has 18 residues. Trimming cost V 1 base and J 1 base; bases outside gene matches: 9. In germline, CDR1 is LGHNA, CDR2 YSYQKL. CDR3 in amino acids: CASSQASGLGSGQNTLYF. The covered CDR3 bases are TGTGCCAGCAGCCAAGCCTCCGGACTGGGGTCGGGTCAAAACACCTTGTAC.

For this clone: These gene names are mouse names. The read halts 1 residue ahead of the CDR3 end, with the missing end drawn from the germline J gene. The V call is TRBV13-2, the J call TRBJ2-4; 8 positions match TRBD2. CDR3 length equals 13 residues. The V segment lost 5 bases and the J segment 6 bases; nucleotides outside the gene matches: 5. The germline V gene has CDR1 NNHNN and CDR2 SYGAGS (reference sequence). CDR3 residues: CASGEGGRNTLYF. Incomplete CDR3 DNA: TGTGCCAGCGGGGAGGGGGGGCGCAACACCTTGTAC.

This clone was picked up one time. The gene names given are mouse names. The CDR3 is cut off 1 residue early in the read; its end comes from the germline J gene. The chain couples TRBV12-2 to TRBJ2-7, with a possible D match to TRBD1 (5 bases). Trimming cost V 2 bases and J 2 bases, with 6 bases left between them. This CDR3 is built from 12 residues. CDR1 SGHLS and CDR2 HYDKME come from the germline V gene. CDR3 bases read: TGTGCCAGCTCTCCGACAGCCTATGAACAGTAC. Translating gives CASSPTAYEQY. The full CDR3 reads CASSPTAYEQYF.

Concerning this clone itself: These gene names are mouse names. The read terminates 1 residue ahead of where the CDR3 ends, so the germline J gene completes it. The V call is TRBV26, the J call TRBJ2-3; 8 bases are shared with TRBD2. The CDR3 is made up of 13 amino acids. The germline V gene encodes CDR1 KGHPV and CDR2 FQNQEV (reference sequence). Trimming at V came to 5 bases and at J to 3 bases, leaving 1 base not matched to a gene. The CDR3 sequence: CASSYWGAETLYF. CDR3 bases read: TGTGCCAGCAGTTACTGGGGGGCAGAAACGCTGTAT. The complete variable domain, with remaining parts taken from reference TRBV26 and TRBJ2-3, reads NSKVIQTPRYLVKGQGQKAKMRCIPEKGHPVVFWYQQNKNNEFKFLINFQNQEVLQQIDMTEKRFSAECPSNSPCSLEIQSSEAGDSALYLCASSYWGAETLYFGSGTRLTVL.

This clone was recorded only once. The genes are named according to mouse. CDR3 DNA (partial): TGTGCCAGCAGCCGGTCCTCAGAAACGCTGTAT. Translated, it gives CASSRSSETLY. The full CDR3 protein is CASSRSSETLYF. The chain employs TRBV15 and TRBJ2-3, with D unclear. The read finishes 1 residue shy of the CDR3 end, and the germline J gene is used to complete it. With 6 bases removed from V and 4 bases from J, the gap between germline ends came to 8 bases. The CDR3 length is 12 residues. Per germline, CDR1 SGHND and CDR2 FRSKSL.